This is a list of T cell receptor beta chains from one sample in a study of T cell repertoires in cytomegalovirus infection. TCRdb processed the reads anew with MiXCR; each CDR3 protein has one entry. This sample has roughly 500,000 distinct CDR3 sequences, with roughly 12% found just once. Specimen: PBMCs. The receptor set was obtained from a human donor in good health (CMV status not recorded). Some clones in this sample may be carry-over from other donors' samples. CDR3s include the opening cysteine and the closing phenylalanine or tryptophan. Fields, in order: D gene, V gene, J gene, clone size, CDR3 protein, CDR3 DNA. A D gene is named only where the DNA matches it firmly. Clone size appears in some rows only: once, few, many, or a class for an expanded clone.

TRBD1	TRBV7-6	TRBJ1-6	many	CASSQGTGALNGGSPLHF	TGTGCCAGCAGCCAGGGGACAGGGGCCCTAAACGGGGGTTCACCCCTCCACTTT
NA	TRBV2	TRBJ2-3	few	CASSEQARKGDTQYF	TGTGCCAGCAGTGAACAGGCCAGAAAGGGAGATACGCAGTATTTT
NA	TRBV6-5	TRBJ1-2	many	CASSYRLGINGYTF	TGTGCCAGCAGTTACCGGTTAGGGATTAATGGCTACACCTTC
NA	TRBV30	TRBJ2-3	many	CAWNDGSPFTDTQYF	TGTGCCTGGAATGACGGGAGCCCCTTCACAGATACGCAGTATTTT
NA	TRBV7-8	TRBJ1-6	many	CASSLAGGASPLHF	TGTGCCAGCAGCTTAGCGGGGGGGGCTTCACCCCTCCACTTT
NA	TRBV4-2	TRBJ2-2	many	CASSQDRGSRSNTGELFF	TGTGCCAGCAGCCAGGATAGGGGCAGTCGATCGAACACCGGGGAGCTGTTTTTT
NA	TRBV7-2	TRBJ2-2	many	CASSLAGGLRTGELFF	TGTGCCAGCAGCTTAGCGGGGGGCCTCCGCACCGGGGAGCTGTTTTTT
NA	TRBV11-1	TRBJ2-5	few	CASSLAWDNPEGTQYF	TGTGCCAGCAGCTTAGCGTGGGACAACCCTGAGGGGACCCAGTACTTC
TRBD2	TRBV28	TRBJ2-7	many	CASSPTERGWYSYEQYF	TGTGCCAGCAGTCCGACCGAGCGGGGGTGGTACTCCTACGAGCAGTACTTC
NA	TRBV29-1	TRBJ2-2	few	CSVVRGTTGELFF	TGCAGCGTTGTGAGAGGGACTACCGGGGAGCTGTTTTTT
TRBD1	TRBV5-1	TRBJ1-2	many	CASSSGQGAWGYTF	TGTGCCAGCAGCTCGGGACAGGGGGCATGGGGCTACACCTTC
NA	TRBV5-1	TRBJ2-7	NA	CASRLDIAYEQYF	TGCGCCAGCAGACTGGACATAGCCTACGAGCAGTACTTC
TRBD1	TRBV7-8	TRBJ2-1	many	CASSSRTGTGYEQFF	TGTGCCAGCAGTTCCCGGACCGGGACAGGGTATGAGCAGTTCTTC
NA	TRBV28	TRBJ1-3	many	CASSRQGEGLENTIYF	TGTGCCAGCAGTCGGCAAGGGGAGGGATTGGAAAACACCATATATTTT
NA	TRBV9	TRBJ2-7	few	CASSVALGPYEQYF	TGTGCCAGCAGCGTAGCTCTGGGACCCTACGAGCAGTACTTC
NA	TRBV19	TRBJ2-1	many	CASSMSFEGFLNEQFF	TGTGCCAGTAGTATGAGTTTCGAGGGGTTCCTCAATGAGCAGTTCTTC
TRBD2	TRBV24-1	TRBJ2-1	many	CATSDLTSGRADEQFF	TGTGCCACCAGTGACCTGACTAGCGGGAGGGCCGATGAGCAGTTCTTC
TRBD1	TRBV11-2	TRBJ1-6	many	CASSSHGTGNYNSPLHF	TGTGCCAGCAGCTCCCACGGGACAGGAAACTATAATTCACCCCTCCACTTT
NA	TRBV20-1	TRBJ2-7	NA	CSAPVRTLTYEQYF	TGCAGTGCTCCCGTCCGGACATTGACCTACGAGCAGTACTTC
TRBD1	TRBV6-1	TRBJ1-5	many	CASRNAGQKYQPQHF	TGTGCCAGCAGAAATGCGGGACAGAAATATCAGCCCCAGCATTTT